The table lists the clone carrying this T cell receptor (beta chain) with a few counts. The record originates from a study of blood T cell repertoires in COVID-19. Turning to the study itself: COVID-19 samples collected from the United States, Italy and Spain covered acute and convalescent phases.

V was trimmed by 4 bases and J by 3 bases, leaving 10 bases between them. Germline CDR1 reads SGHDT; CDR2 reads YYEEEE. The length of the CDR3 is 13 residues. In the source study's methods: Amplification from reference gene primers served as the basis for estimated nucleated cell counts. TCRdb's table, derived via immunoSEQ multiplex PCR, lists solely in-frame clones and lacks some. V, J and clone size reflect that table, while D and trimming were determined from the DNA. The repertoire consists of approximately 70,000 clones, with about 88% occurring once and the leading ten covering approximately 19%.

The source is a human donor in a cohort sampled during active COVID-19. The chain has TRBV5-6 and TRBJ1-1; the D is unclear. Specimen: peripheral blood. The CDR3 region is CASSPPDYTEAFF. For the CDR3, the DNA is TGTGCCAGCAGCCCCCCAGACTACACTGAAGCTTTCTTT.